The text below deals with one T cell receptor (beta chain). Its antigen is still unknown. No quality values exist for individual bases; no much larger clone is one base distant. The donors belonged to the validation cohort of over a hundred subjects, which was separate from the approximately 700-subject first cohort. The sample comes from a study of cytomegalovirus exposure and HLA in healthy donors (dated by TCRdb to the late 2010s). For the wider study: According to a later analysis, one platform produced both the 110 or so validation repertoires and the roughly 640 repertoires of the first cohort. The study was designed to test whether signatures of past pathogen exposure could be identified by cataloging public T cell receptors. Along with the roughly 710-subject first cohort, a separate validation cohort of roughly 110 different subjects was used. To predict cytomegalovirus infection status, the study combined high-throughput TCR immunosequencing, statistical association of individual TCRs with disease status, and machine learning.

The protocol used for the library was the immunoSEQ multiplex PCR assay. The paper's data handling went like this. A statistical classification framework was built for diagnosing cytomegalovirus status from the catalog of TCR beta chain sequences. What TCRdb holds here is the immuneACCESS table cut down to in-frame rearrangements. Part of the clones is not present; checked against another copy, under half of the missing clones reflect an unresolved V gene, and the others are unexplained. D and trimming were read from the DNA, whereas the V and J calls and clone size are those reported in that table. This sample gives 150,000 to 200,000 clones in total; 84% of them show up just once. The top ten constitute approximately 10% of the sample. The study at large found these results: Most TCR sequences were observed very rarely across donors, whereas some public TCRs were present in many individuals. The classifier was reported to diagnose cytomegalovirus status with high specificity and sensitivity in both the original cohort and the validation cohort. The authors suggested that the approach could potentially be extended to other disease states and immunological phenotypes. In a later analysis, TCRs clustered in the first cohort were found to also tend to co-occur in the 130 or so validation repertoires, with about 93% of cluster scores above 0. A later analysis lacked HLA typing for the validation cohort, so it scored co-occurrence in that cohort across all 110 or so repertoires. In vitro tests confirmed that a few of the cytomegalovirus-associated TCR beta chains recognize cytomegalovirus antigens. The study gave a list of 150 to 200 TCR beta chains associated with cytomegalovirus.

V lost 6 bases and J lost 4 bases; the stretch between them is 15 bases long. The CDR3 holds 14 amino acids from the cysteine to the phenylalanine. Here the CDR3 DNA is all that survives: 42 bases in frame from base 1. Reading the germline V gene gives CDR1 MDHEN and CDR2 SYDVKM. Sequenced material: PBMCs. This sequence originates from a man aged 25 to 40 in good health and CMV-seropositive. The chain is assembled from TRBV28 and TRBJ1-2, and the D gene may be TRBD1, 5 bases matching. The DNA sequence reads TGTGCCAGCAGCGCACGGTCCGGGGGCTATGGCTACACCTTC. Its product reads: CASSARSGGYGYTF.